These 23 T cell receptor beta chains share one sample of origin, sequenced in a study of blood T cell repertoires in COVID-19. Profiled with immunoSEQ multiplex PCR; TCRdb holds only in-frame clones, not every one. This sample has 200,000 to 250,000 clones, with roughly 86% found just once. Sequencing was carried out using peripheral blood. These receptors all come from a man in his 60s with acute or convalescent COVID-19.

This clone was picked up a small number of times. This chain links TRBV4-3 with TRBJ1-6, with D perhaps TRBD1 (5 bases). This CDR3 region has 15 residues. CDR1 LGHNA and CDR2 YSLEER come from the germline V gene. Deletions cut 1 base from V and 8 bases from J, with 12 bases between. CDR3 coding DNA: TGCGCCAGCAGCCAAGGGGGGGGACGATATTCACCCCTCCACTTT. Protein: CASSQGGGRYSPLHF.

The rearrangement links TRBV18 to TRBJ2-5, with 10 nucleotides matching TRBD1. Germline V gives CDR1 KGHSH, CDR2 LQKENI. This CDR3 spans 14 amino acids. Trimming cost V 5 bases and J 5 bases; bases outside gene matches: 5. The CDR3 here is CASSSGQGKETQYF. As DNA, the CDR3 is TGTGCCAGCTCATCGGGACAGGGGAAGGAGACCCAGTACTTC.

The chain joins TRBV4-2 to TRBJ2-2, with 10 positions matching TRBD2. The CDR3 length is 16 residues. After removal of 0 bases from V and 3 bases from J, the junction contained 1 base not matched to a gene. Per the germline V gene, CDR1 is LGHNA and CDR2 is YNFKEQ. As DNA, the CDR3 is TGTGCCAGCAGCCAAGAAGCGGGGGGGGACACCGGGGAGCTGTTTTTT. Translation gives CASSQEAGGDTGELFF.

The V and J genes are TRBV18 and TRBJ2-1; tentative D call: TRBD1 (6 bases). The V end was cut by 3 bases, the J end by 6 bases, with 15 bases between. Germline V gives CDR1 KGHSH, CDR2 LQKENI. The CDR3 sequence is 15 residues long. Here the CDR3 DNA reads TGTGCCAGCTCACCGTCAGGGGTCTGGGGCAATGAGCAGTTCTTC. Protein: CASSPSGVWGNEQFF.

The chain couples TRBV7-3 to TRBJ2-7; 11 positions match TRBD1. V trimming: 4 bases; J trimming: 7 bases; junction bases outside the gene matches: 12. This CDR3 has 16 amino acids. The germline V gene has CDR1 SGHTA and CDR2 FQGTGA. CDR3 nucleotides: TGTGCCAGCAGCTCCACCCGAGGACAGGGGGCAGGGGAGCAGTACTTC. Amino acids: CASSSTRGQGAGEQYF. The full variable domain, rest sourced from reference TRBV7-3 and TRBJ2-7, is GAGVSQTPSNKVTEKGKYVELRCDPISGHTALYWYRQSLGQGPEFLIYFQGTGAADDSGLPNDRFFAVRPEGSVSTLKIQRTERGDSAVYLCASSSTRGQGAGEQYFGPGTRLTVT.

Here the CDR3 DNA reads TGCGCCAGCAGCTTGCTCGGGACAGGGGGCCAAGAGACCCAGTACTTC. As protein: CASSLLGTGGQETQYF. The chain is built from TRBV5-1 and TRBJ2-5, with 11 nucleotides matching TRBD1. CDR1 is SGHRS and CDR2 is YFSETQ in the germline V gene. The CDR3 is made up of 16 amino acids. After removal of 1 base from V and 1 base from J, the junction contained 3 bases not matched to a gene.

This clone was detected only once. The V gene is TRBV27, the J gene TRBJ2-2; D may be TRBD2 (6 bases). CDR3 size: 11 residues. The V gene's germline CDR1 is MNHEY and CDR2 SMNVEV (reference sequence). The CDR3 DNA reads TGTGCTTCCGGGGGCACCGGGGAGCTGTTTTTT. This gives the protein CASGGTGELFF.

The rearrangement links TRBV14 to TRBJ1-2; 9 nucleotides line up with TRBD1. V dropped 4 bases and J dropped 2; count of bases not matched to a gene: 5. Germline-derived CDR1 and CDR2 are SGHDN and FVKESK. The CDR3 covers 15 residues. CDR3 nucleotide sequence: TGTGCCAGCAGCCCTTTAGGACAGGGGAACTATGGCTACACCTTC. Its translation: CASSPLGQGNYGYTF.

This clone occurred once. This chain links TRBV6-5 with TRBJ2-1; 8 nucleotides agree with TRBD1. V was clipped by 6 bases and J by 4 bases; unmatched bases: 8. Germline CDR1 and CDR2: MNHEY and SVGAGI. The length of the CDR3 is 15 residues. CDR3 in DNA: TGTGCCAGCAGCCAGGGGGCTCGGGGTTACAATGAGCAGTTCTTC. The encoded protein is CASSQGARGYNEQFF.

A note on this clone: Additional DNA sequences in this sample encode the identical CDR3. The gene calls are TRBV27 and TRBJ2-5, with 12 nucleotides matching TRBD2. Germline V gives CDR1 MNHEY, CDR2 SMNVEV (reference sequence). The length of the CDR3 is 15 residues. Trimming at V came to 4 bases and at J to 2 bases, leaving 2 bases not matched to a gene. In DNA form, the CDR3 reads TGTGCCAGCAGTTCACTAGCGGGGGGACAAGAGACCCAGTACTTC. Translation: CASSSLAGGQETQYF.

This chain uses TRBV7-3 with TRBJ2-5; 8 bases agree with TRBD2. Per germline, CDR1 SGHTA and CDR2 FQGTGA. The V and J ends lost 5 bases and 5 bases, in that order; junction bases with no gene match: 10. CDR3 size: 15 residues. For the CDR3, the DNA is TGTGCCAGCAGCCCGAGCGGGGGTTCGTGGGAGACCCAGTACTTC. It codes for CASSPSGGSWETQYF.

The rearrangement joins TRBV20-1 to TRBJ1-5; 8 bases are shared with TRBD1. V gave up 3 bases and J gave up 4 bases; unmatched junction bases: 8. In germline, CDR1 is DFQATT, CDR2 SNEGSKA (reference sequence). This CDR3 is built from 15 residues. CDR3 nucleotides: TGCAGTGCTAGTAGCCCGGGACAGGTTAATCAGCCCCAGCATTTT. It yields the protein CSASSPGQVNQPQHF.

This clone showed up just a few times. The V and J genes are TRBV9 and TRBJ2-2, with 8 bases fitting TRBD2. V dropped 2 bases and J dropped 6; count of bases not matched to a gene: 15. This CDR3 has 18 residues. Germline assignment: CDR1 SGDLS and CDR2 YYNGEE. CDR3 in DNA: TGTGCCAGCAGCGTTCTCGCGGGGGGCCGGGTATCGGCCGGGGAGCTGTTTTTT. Its translation is CASSVLAGGRVSAGELFF.

This chain joins TRBV5-6 and TRBJ1-6; D not resolved. CDR3 length equals 15 residues. Trimming left V 0 bases short and J 0 bases short, with 4 bases between. Per germline, CDR1 SGHDT and CDR2 YYEEEE. The CDR3 region is CASSLGSSYNSPLHF. The CDR3 DNA follows: TGTGCCAGCAGCTTGGGTAGCTCCTATAATTCACCCCTCCACTTT.

This clone was picked up one time. This chain links TRBV5-1 with TRBJ1-1; no firm D call. Per the germline V gene, CDR1 is SGHRS and CDR2 is YFSETQ. The CDR3 loop spans 14 amino acids. V was shortened by 1 base and J by 5 bases, with 12 bases between the two germline ends. CDR3 loop: CASSLSGSLTEAFF. The CDR3 DNA sequence: TGCGCCAGCAGCTTGTCGGGGAGTTTAACTGAAGCTTTCTTT.

The rearrangement joins TRBV9 to TRBJ2-7; tentatively, D is TRBD2 (6 bases). Trimming shortened V by 0 bases and J by 4 bases, and 14 bases separated the two germline ends. The CDR3 has 15 amino acids. The germline CDR1 and CDR2 sequences are SGDLS and YYNGEE. CDR3 region: CASSVAWDLGYEQYF. The CDR3 DNA reads as TGTGCCAGCAGCGTAGCGTGGGACTTGGGATACGAGCAGTACTTC.

The chain couples TRBV5-8 to TRBJ2-3; possibly TRBD2 for D (7 bases). V was pared by 4 bases and J by 7 bases, with 13 bases between. The CDR3 has 13 amino acids. CDR1 and CDR2 (germline): SGHTS, YDEGEE. CDR3 in DNA: TGTGCCAGCAGCCGGAGGGGGGGAAATACGCAGTATTTT. Its translation is CASSRRGGNTQYF.

V is TRBV9 and J is TRBJ2-1, with 8 bases lining up with TRBD2. V shed 0 bases and J 0 bases; nucleotides not matched to a gene: 2. This CDR3 region has 16 residues. Per the germline V gene, CDR1 is SGDLS and CDR2 is YYNGEE. The CDR3 sequence is CASSVAGTSSYNEQFF. The CDR3 nucleotides read TGTGCCAGCAGCGTAGCCGGGACTAGCTCCTACAATGAGCAGTTCTTC. The full variable domain, rest sourced from reference TRBV9 and TRBJ2-1, is DSGVTQTPKHLITATGQRVTLRCSPRSGDLSVYWYQQSLDQGLQFLIQYYNGEERAKGNILERFSAQQFPDLHSELNLSSLELGDSALYFCASSVAGTSSYNEQFFGPGTRLTVL.

The genes are TRBV9 and TRBJ1-2, with D possibly matching TRBD1 (6 bases). Trimming stripped 0 bases from V and 3 bases from J, with 27 bases between. Germline CDR1 is SGDLS and CDR2 is YYNGEE. CDR3 length equals 20 residues. The CDR3 is CASSVVPIPQEGGRDYGYTF. Here the CDR3 DNA reads TGTGCCAGCAGCGTAGTGCCGATACCCCAGGAAGGGGGACGGGACTATGGCTACACCTTC.

The V call is TRBV7-3, the J call TRBJ2-3, with 8 bases fitting TRBD1. Germline assignment: CDR1 SGHTA and CDR2 FQGTGA. The V and J ends lost 5 bases and 7 bases, in that order; junction bases with no gene match: 14. This CDR3 contains 16 residues. CDR3 in DNA: TGTGCCAGCAGCCTCGGCGGACAGGGTCCACAATATACGCAGTATTTT. It yields the protein CASSLGGQGPQYTQYF.

The rearrangement joins TRBV28 to TRBJ1-2; 11 bases line up with TRBD1. In germline, CDR1 is MDHEN, CDR2 SYDVKM. After removal of 6 bases from V and 5 bases from J, the junction contained 11 bases not matched to a gene. The CDR3 runs 16 residues. The CDR3: CASRGAGTGGGYGYTF. CDR3 nucleotide sequence: TGTGCCAGCAGAGGCGCCGGGACAGGGGGGGGATATGGCTACACCTTC.

The V call is TRBV2, the J call TRBJ2-5; 9 bases align to TRBD1. Per germline, CDR1 SNHLY and CDR2 FYNNEI. The V segment lost 6 bases and the J segment 4 bases; nucleotides outside the gene matches: 12. The CDR3 contains 16 residues. The CDR3 DNA reads TGTGCCAGCAGGGAGGACAGGGGAAGGATGGTAGAGACCCAGTACTTC. The encoded protein is CASREDRGRMVETQYF. Filled out from reference TRBV2 and TRBJ2-5, the complete variable domain reads EPEVTQTPSHQVTQMGQEVILRCVPISNHLYFYWYRQILGQKVEFLVSFYNNEISEKSEIFDDQFSVERPDGSNFTLKIRSTKLEDSAMYFCASREDRGRMVETQYFGPGTRLLVL.

This chain connects TRBV5-4 to TRBJ1-2, with 7 bases fitting TRBD1. The CDR3 has 17 amino acids. Germline loops: CDR1 SGHNT, CDR2 YYREEE (reference sequence). Losses at the gene ends were 3 bases for V and 3 bases for J; bases not matched to a gene: 14. DNA of the CDR3: TGTGCCAGCAGCTCACTGGCGGCCGGACAGGAGGACTATGGCTACACCTTC. Encoded protein: CASSSLAAGQEDYGYTF. Full variable domain (rest looked up from reference TRBV5-4 and TRBJ1-2): ETGVTQSPTHLIKTRGQQVTLRCSSQSGHNTVSWYQQALGQGPQFIFQYYREEENGRGNFPPRFSGLQFPNYSSELNVNALELDDSALYLCASSSLAAGQEDYGYTFGSGTRLTVV.